The subject of this entry is one TCR beta chain. Its antigen is not identified. Unique molecular identifiers were present in the TCR beta cDNA libraries. TCRdb used MiXCR to reprocess the PCR reads, holding one entry per CDR3 protein. This sample carries roughly 670,000 distinct CDR3 sequences, 59% of them seen once, and the ten largest clones take roughly 10%. The data were obtained in a study of post-analysis software for immune sequencing data. Losses at the gene ends were 1 base for V and 8 bases for J; bases not matched to a gene: 9. This CDR3 region has 17 residues. Germline CDR1 and CDR2: SGHNT and YENEEA. Notes on the study in general: Among a handful of TRBV segments more frequent in patients than controls were TRBV5-6, TRBV5-1 and TRBV20-1.

The sequence came from a girl aged 2-15 years with multiple sclerosis. The sequenced sample consisted of blood. This rearrangement joins TRBV11-3 to TRBJ2-1, with 12 bases fitting TRBD2. The CDR3 DNA reads as TGTGCCAGCAGCTTAGCGGGGGCTCTAGCGGGAGGGGATGAGCAGTTCTTC. Residues: CASSLAGALAGGDEQFF.